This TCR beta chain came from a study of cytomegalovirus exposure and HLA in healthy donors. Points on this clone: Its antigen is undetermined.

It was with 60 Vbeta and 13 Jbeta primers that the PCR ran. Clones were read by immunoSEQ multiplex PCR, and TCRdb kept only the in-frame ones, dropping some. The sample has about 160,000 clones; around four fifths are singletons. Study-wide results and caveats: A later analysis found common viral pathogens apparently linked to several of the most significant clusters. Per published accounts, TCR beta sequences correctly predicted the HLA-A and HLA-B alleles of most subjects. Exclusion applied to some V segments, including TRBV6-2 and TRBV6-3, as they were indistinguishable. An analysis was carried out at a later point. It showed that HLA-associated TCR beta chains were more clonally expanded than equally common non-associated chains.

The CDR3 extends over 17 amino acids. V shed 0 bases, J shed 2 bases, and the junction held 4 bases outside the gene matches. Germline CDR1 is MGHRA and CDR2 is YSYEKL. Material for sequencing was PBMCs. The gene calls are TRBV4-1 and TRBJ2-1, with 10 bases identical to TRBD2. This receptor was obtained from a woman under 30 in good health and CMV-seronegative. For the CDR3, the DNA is TGCGCCAGCAGCCAAGAGGCTAGCGGGAGTCCCTACAATGAGCAGTTCTTC. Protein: CASSQEASGSPYNEQFF.